This paragraph covers one T cell receptor (beta chain) sequence. The antigen is unknown. The data stem from a study of CD8+CD57+ T cells in acquired aplastic anemia. General study findings and limits: Researchers report that fewer than 35 CD8+ CDR3 sequences appeared in both patients and controls.

The trim removed 6 bases at V and 0 bases at J, leaving 4 bases unmatched. CDR1 is SNHLY, CDR2 FYNNEI, per germline. This CDR3 region has 15 residues. Researchers used genomic DNA as the template to profile TCR beta VDJ and CDR3. MiXCR was run by TCRdb on the reads, yielding one entry per CDR3 protein. Of roughly 180,000 distinct CDR3 sequences listed, 50% to 65% were seen once; the top ten hold about 44%. The sequenced patients had an expansion of CD8+CD57+ cells seen by flow cytometry. This clonotype originated in a human donor with aplastic anemia. The sequencing sample was made of sorted CD4+, CD8+, or CD8+CD57+ T cells (not recorded which) from PBMCs. The chain has TRBV2 and TRBJ2-7; TRBD1 matches 11 bases. Written as DNA, the CDR3 is TGTGCCAGCAGCACAGGGACAGGGGGCTCCTACGAGCAGTACTTC. Protein product: CASSTGTGGSYEQYF.